Here is one T cell receptor (beta chain) with its context. The record originates from a study of OX40 agonist ivuxolimab in advanced cancers. V lost 0 bases to trimming and J lost 11 bases, with 16 bases between them. In germline, CDR1 is LGHNA, CDR2 YSLEER. This CDR3 has 14 residues. Sequenced by immunoSEQ multiplex PCR; TCRdb stores in-frame clones only, minus some. The sample has 75,000 to 90,000 clones; about four fifths are singletons. This specimen was CD4+ or CD8+ T cells sorted from blood, taken in a trial of the OX40 agonist ivuxolimab. The sequence was obtained from an adult with an advanced solid tumor such as melanoma, head and neck, liver or kidney cancer. This rearrangement joins TRBV4-3 to TRBJ1-1; no reliable D call. The CDR3 coding sequence is TGCGCCAGCAGCCAAGAAAGGGTTACTTTGCGGGCTTTCTTT. Translation: CASSQERVTLRAFF.